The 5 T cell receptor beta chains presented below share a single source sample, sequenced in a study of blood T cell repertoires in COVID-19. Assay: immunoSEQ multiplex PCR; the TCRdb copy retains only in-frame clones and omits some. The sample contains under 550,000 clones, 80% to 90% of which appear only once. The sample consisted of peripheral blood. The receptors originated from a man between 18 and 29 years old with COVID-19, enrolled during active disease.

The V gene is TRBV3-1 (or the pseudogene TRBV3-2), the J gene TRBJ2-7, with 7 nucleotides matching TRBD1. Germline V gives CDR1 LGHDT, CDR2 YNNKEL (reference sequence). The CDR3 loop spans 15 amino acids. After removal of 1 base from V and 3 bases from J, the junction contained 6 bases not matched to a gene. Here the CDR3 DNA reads TGTGCCAGCAGCCAAGTGTCGGGACAGATCTACGAGCAGTACTTC. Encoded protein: CASSQVSGQIYEQYF.

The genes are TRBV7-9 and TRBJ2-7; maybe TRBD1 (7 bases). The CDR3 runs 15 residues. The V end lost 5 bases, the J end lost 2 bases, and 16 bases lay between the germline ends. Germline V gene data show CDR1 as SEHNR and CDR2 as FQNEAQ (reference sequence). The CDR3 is CASSARGTAAYEQYF. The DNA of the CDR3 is TGTGCCAGCAGCGCTCGCGGGACAGCCGCCTACGAGCAGTACTTC.

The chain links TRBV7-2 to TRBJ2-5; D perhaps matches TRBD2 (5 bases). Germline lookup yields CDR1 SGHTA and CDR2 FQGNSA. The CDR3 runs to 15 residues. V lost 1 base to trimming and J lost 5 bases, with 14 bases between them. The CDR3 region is CASSLGGMGGETQYF. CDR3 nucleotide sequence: TGTGCCAGCAGCTTAGGAGGGATGGGCGGCGAGACCCAGTACTTC.

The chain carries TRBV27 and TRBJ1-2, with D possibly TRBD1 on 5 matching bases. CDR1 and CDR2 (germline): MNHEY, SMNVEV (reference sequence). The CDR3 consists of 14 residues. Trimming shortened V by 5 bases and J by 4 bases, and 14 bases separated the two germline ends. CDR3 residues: CASSLTRVSYGYTF. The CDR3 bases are TGTGCCAGCAGTCTGACCAGGGTGTCCTATGGCTACACCTTC.

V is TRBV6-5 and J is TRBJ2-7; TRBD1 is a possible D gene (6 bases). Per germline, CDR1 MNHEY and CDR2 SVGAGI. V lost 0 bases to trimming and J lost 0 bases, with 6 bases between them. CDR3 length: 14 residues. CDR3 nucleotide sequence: TGTGCCAGCAGTTACTCGGACAGCTCCTACGAGCAGTACTTC. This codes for CASSYSDSSYEQYF.